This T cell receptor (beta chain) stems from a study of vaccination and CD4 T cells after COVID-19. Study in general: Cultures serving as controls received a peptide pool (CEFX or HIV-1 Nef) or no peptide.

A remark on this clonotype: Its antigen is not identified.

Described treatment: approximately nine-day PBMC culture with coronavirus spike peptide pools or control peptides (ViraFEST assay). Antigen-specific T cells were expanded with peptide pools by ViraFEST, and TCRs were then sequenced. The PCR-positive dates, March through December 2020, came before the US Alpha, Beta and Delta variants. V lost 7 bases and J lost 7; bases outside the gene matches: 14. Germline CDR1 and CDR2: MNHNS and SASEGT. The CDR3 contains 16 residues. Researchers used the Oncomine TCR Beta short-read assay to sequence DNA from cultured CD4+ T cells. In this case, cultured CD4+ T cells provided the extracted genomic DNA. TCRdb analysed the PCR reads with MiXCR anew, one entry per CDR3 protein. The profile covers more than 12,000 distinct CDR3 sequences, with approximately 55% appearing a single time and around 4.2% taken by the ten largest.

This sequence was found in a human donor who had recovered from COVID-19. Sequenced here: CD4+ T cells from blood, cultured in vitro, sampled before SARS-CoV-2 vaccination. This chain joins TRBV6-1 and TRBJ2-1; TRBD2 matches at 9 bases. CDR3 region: CASISSAAGGRNEQFF. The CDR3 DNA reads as TGTGCCAGCATTTCTTCCGCAGCGGGGGGACGTAATGAGCAGTTCTTC.